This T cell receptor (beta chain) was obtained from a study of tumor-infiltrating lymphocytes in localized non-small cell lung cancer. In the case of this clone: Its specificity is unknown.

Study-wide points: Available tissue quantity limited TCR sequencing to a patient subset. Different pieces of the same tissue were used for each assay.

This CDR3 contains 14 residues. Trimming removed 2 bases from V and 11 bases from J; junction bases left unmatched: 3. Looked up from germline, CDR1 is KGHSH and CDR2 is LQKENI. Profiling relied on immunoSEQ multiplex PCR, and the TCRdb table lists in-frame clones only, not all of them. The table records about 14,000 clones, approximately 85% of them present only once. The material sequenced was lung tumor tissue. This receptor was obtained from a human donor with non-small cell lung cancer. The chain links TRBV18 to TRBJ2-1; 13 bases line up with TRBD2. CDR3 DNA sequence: TGTGCCAGCTCACCAACTAGCGGGGGGGCCAAGCAGTTCTTC. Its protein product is CASSPTSGGAKQFF. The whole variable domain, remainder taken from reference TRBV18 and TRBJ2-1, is NAGVMQNPRHLVRRRGQEARLRCSPMKGHSHVYWYRQLPEEGLKFMVYLQKENIIDESGMPKERFSAEFPKEGPSILRIQQVVRGDSAAYFCASSPTSGGAKQFFGPGTRLTVL.